This T cell receptor beta chain was sequenced during a study of T cell responses to AZD1222 COVID-19 vaccine. The analysis combined second doses at about 4 or about 12 weeks. Comment on this clone: The antigen is unknown.

Some clones are missing from TCRdb's copy, which holds only in-frame ones; the method was immunoSEQ multiplex PCR. Of about 69,000 clones in the sample, around four fifths are singletons; the top ten hold around a quarter. General observations from the study: Repertoires were sampled only after the peak T cell response.

The trim removed 3 bases at V and 5 bases at J, leaving 9 bases unmatched. Germline V lookup: CDR1 LGHDT, CDR2 YNNKEL (reference sequence). The CDR3 is made up of 16 amino acids. This receptor was identified in an adult who received the AZD1222 COVID-19 vaccine. Sequencing used peripheral blood, obtained 28 days after the second AZD1222 dose. This chain joins TRBV3-1 (or the pseudogene TRBV3-2) and TRBJ2-7; 11 bases fit TRBD1. The CDR3 DNA follows: TGTGCCAGCAGCCAGGGACGGACAGGGGGCATCGACGAGCAGTACTTC. This translates into CASSQGRTGGIDEQYF.